Presented here are 10 T cell receptor beta chains from one specimen sequenced in a study of T cells after yellow fever vaccination. MiXCR, applied by TCRdb to the 5' RACE reads, yields one record per CDR3 protein. In the table there are roughly 160,000 distinct CDR3 sequences, 5.5% to 7.5% of which are singletons. The sequencing here drew on CD4+ T cells sorted from PBMCs, taken around 5 days after the first yellow fever vaccination. The receptors derive from a man between 18 and 29 years old who received the YFV17D yellow fever vaccine.

This clonotype was counted between two and nine times. The chain is built from TRBV28 and TRBJ2-5; possibly TRBD2 for D (6 bases). CDR3 length: 13 amino acids. CDR1 is MDHEN and CDR2 is SYDVKM in the germline V gene. Trimming took 2 bases from V and 4 from J, leaving 8 bases between them. The DNA of the CDR3 is TGTGCCAGCAGTTTAAACGGGGGAGAGACCCAGTACTTC. This gives the protein CASSLNGGETQYF.

With regard to this clonotype: A much larger clone lies a single base off, so this may be a read error. This chain connects TRBV24-1 to TRBJ1-1, with TRBD1 matching 7 bases. From germline, CDR1 is KGHDR and CDR2 SFDVKD. This CDR3 has 13 amino acids. V shed 9 bases and J 5 bases; nucleotides not matched to a gene: 8. CDR3 residues: CATRQGRKTEAFF. As DNA, the CDR3 is TGTGCCACCCGACAGGGAAGGAAAACTGAAGCTTTCTTT.

This clonotype was observed a few times. The rearrangement uses TRBV28 and TRBJ1-6, with D uncertain. CDR3 length: 17 amino acids. Deletions cut 1 base from V and 2 bases from J, with 12 bases between. The V gene's germline CDR1 is MDHEN and CDR2 SYDVKM. This chain's CDR3 is CASSLYRHDTYNSPLHF. In DNA form, the CDR3 reads TGTGCCAGCAGTTTATATCGACACGACACCTATAATTCACCCCTCCACTTT.

This clonotype was seen ten or more times. This sequence joins TRBV7-2 and TRBJ1-1; D remains ambiguous. V was pared by 2 bases and J by 2 bases, with 6 bases between. In germline, CDR1 is SGHTA, CDR2 FQGNSA. The CDR3 loop spans 13 amino acids. The CDR3: CASSLSENTEAFF. The CDR3 DNA reads TGTGCCAGCAGCTTATCAGAAAACACTGAAGCTTTCTTT. The variable domain in full, with the rest retrieved from reference TRBV7-2 and TRBJ1-1, is GAGVSQSPSNKVTEKGKDVELRCDPISGHTALYWYRQSLGQGLEFLIYFQGNSAPDKSGLPSDRFSAERTGGSVSTLTIQRTQQEDSAVYLCASSLSENTEAFFGQGTRLTVV.

This clonotype has a count of ten or more. The chain combines TRBV7-2 with TRBJ2-5; D remains unclear. The CDR3 length is 13 residues. Germline CDR1 is SGHTA and CDR2 is FQGNSA. V gave up 5 bases and J gave up 5 bases, with 12 bases separating them. The CDR3 reads CASSTLDGETQYF. The CDR3 DNA reads as TGTGCCAGCAGCACCTTAGATGGTGAGACCCAGTACTTC. Together with reference TRBV7-2 and TRBJ2-5, the CDR3 gives the full variable domain: GAGVSQSPSNKVTEKGKDVELRCDPISGHTALYWYRQSLGQGLEFLIYFQGNSAPDKSGLPSDRFSAERTGGSVSTLTIQRTQQEDSAVYLCASSTLDGETQYFGPGTRLLVL.

The sample holds many counts of this clonotype. J is TRBJ2-5 and V is TRBV6-5; the D gene is possibly TRBD2 (6 bases). The CDR3 length is 15 residues. Germline-derived CDR1 and CDR2 are MNHEY and SVGAGI. The V gene lost 3 bases and the J gene lost 7 bases, with 18 bases spanning the gap. The CDR3 DNA follows: TGTGCCAGCAGTTATCGGGACTCCCCCTTGGGGACCCAGTACTTC. Amino acid sequence: CASSYRDSPLGTQYF.

There are many counts of this clonotype. The rearrangement uses TRBV10-3 and TRBJ2-7; TRBD1 matches at 8 bases. The CDR3 is made up of 14 amino acids. Germline CDR1 reads ENHRY; CDR2 reads SYGVKD. Losses at the gene ends were 4 bases for V and 7 bases for J; bases not matched to a gene: 9. Here the CDR3 reads CAISGNRGTGEQYF. The CDR3 DNA sequence: TGTGCCATCAGTGGCAACAGGGGGACGGGGGAGCAGTACTTC.

V and J are TRBV6-2 or TRBV6-3 and TRBJ2-1; weak D call: TRBD2 (7 bases). The CDR3 runs 16 residues. Trimming took 7 bases from V and 7 from J, leaving 23 bases between them. CDR1 is MNHEY and CDR2 is SVGEGT in the germline V gene. This CDR3 reads CASKGFGGGAWNEQFF. The DNA for the CDR3 is TGTGCCAGCAAGGGGTTTGGGGGGGGGGCCTGGAATGAGCAGTTCTTC.

In its sample, this clonotype was seen a few times. The chain is built from TRBV24-1 and TRBJ2-3; D may match TRBD1 or TRBD2 (5 bases each). V was pared by 8 bases and J by 0 bases, with 11 bases between. Germline V gene lookup returns CDR1 KGHDR and CDR2 SFDVKD. The CDR3 runs 14 residues. DNA for the CDR3: TGTGCCACCAAGGGGCCGGGGAGCACAGATACGCAGTATTTT. Its protein product is CATKGPGSTDTQYF.

This clonotype has a count of ten or more. The rearrangement links TRBV5-1 to TRBJ2-2; 8 positions match TRBD1. Germline values: CDR1 SGHRS, CDR2 YFSETQ. The CDR3 extends over 14 amino acids. Trimming removed 6 bases from V and 6 bases from J; junction bases left unmatched: 7. The DNA of the CDR3 is TGCGCCAGCAACCTCCGGACAGGGCCCGGGGAGCTGTTTTTT. It yields the protein CASNLRTGPGELFF.